This T cell receptor (beta chain) is drawn from a study of cytomegalovirus exposure and HLA in healthy donors. PCR primers comprised 60 Vbeta and 13 Jbeta primers. TCRdb keeps only in-frame clones here, not all; method: immunoSEQ multiplex PCR. The data show about 240,000 clones, 70% to 90% seen once. The CDR3 has 16 amino acids. This clone has just one count. The antigen is unknown. Study-level results: Compared with the approximately 670-donor mean, an Asian-associated ancestry cluster reportedly had fewer N-insertions, according to a later analysis. The study designated about 180 TCR beta chains cytomegalovirus-associated. TCR beta sequences reportedly predicted most subjects' HLA-A and HLA-B alleles accurately.

The V gene is TRBV21-1, the J gene TRBJ2-1; the table's D call TRBD1 went unverified against the DNA. TRBV21-1 is marked as a pseudogene. Sample: PBMCs. This clonotype was sampled from a woman in her sixties in good health and CMV-seropositive. The CDR3 coding sequence is TGTGCCAGCAGCAAGCTTGGACAGGGGGCGTACAATGAGCAGTTCTTC. Translation: CASSKLGQGAYNEQFF.